This T cell receptor (beta chain) stems from a study of cytomegalovirus exposure and HLA in healthy donors. Study-wide findings and caveats: Equally common other TCR beta chains were less clonally expanded than HLA-associated ones, a later analysis found. Productive status was seen about 87% or about 30% of the time for most TCR beta V segments in an earlier analysis.

CDR1 and CDR2 from the germline V gene are ENHRY and SYGVKD. Trimming cost V 4 bases and J 2 bases, with 9 bases left between them. The CDR3 runs 13 residues. The PCR was carried out with 60 Vbeta primers and 13 Jbeta primers. TCRdb keeps only in-frame clones here, not all; method: immunoSEQ multiplex PCR. This table holds approximately 190,000 clones, around 83% found once. The sample holds one count of this clone. Its antigen is undetermined. Donors likely had unrecorded immune exposures despite being nominally healthy when sampled. The source is a woman between 18 and 30 years old in good health and CMV-seronegative. The rearrangement uses TRBV10-3 and TRBJ2-7; D gene unclear. The sequenced sample was PBMCs. The CDR3 nucleotides read TGTGCCATCAGTGGCGGCCTCCCCTACGAGCAGTACTTC. Translation: CAISGGLPYEQYF.